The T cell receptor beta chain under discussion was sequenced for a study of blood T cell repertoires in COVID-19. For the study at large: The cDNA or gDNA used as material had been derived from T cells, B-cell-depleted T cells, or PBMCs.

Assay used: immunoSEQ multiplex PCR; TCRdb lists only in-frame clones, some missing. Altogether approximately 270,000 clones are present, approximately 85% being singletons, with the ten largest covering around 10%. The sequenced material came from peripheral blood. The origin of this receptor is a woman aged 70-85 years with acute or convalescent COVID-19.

CDR3 protein: CASRLGQENSPLHF. In nucleotides, the CDR3 is TGTGCCAGCAGGCTGGGACAGGAAAATTCACCCCTCCACTTT. V is TRBV28 and J is TRBJ1-6, with 8 bases matching TRBD1. J was trimmed by 7 bases and V by 6 bases; bases with no gene match: 5. Per the germline V gene, CDR1 is MDHEN and CDR2 is SYDVKM. The CDR3 totals 14 residues.